This T cell receptor beta chain was recovered during a study of blood T cell repertoires in COVID-19. Study background: Samples of COVID-19 (acute and convalescent) were obtained from the United States, Italy and Spain.

Clones were sequenced by immunoSEQ multiplex PCR, and TCRdb holds only the in-frame ones, with some missing. The table shows around 200,000 clones, with about 83% occurring only once. Germline values: CDR1 MDHEN, CDR2 SYDVKM. The CDR3 loop spans 16 amino acids. V lost 5 bases and J lost 3; bases outside the gene matches: 12. The source is a man aged 55 to 70 who had recovered from COVID-19. V usage is TRBV28 and J usage is TRBJ2-7, with 8 bases lining up with TRBD1. Source material: peripheral blood. For the CDR3, the DNA is TGTGCCAGCAGTCCCTTGGGCAGGGGGCCTATCTACGAGCAGTACTTC. Translated, it gives CASSPLGRGPIYEQYF.